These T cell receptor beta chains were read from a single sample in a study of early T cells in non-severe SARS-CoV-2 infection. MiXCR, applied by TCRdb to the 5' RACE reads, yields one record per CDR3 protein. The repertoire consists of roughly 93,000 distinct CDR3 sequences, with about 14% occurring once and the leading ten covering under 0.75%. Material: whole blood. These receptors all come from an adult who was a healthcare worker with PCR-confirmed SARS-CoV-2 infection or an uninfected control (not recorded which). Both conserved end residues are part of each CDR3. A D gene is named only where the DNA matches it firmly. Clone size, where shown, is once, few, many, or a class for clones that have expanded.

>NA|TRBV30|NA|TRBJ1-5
TGTGCCTGGAGTCGCGGGAATCAGCCCCAGCATTTT
CAWSRGNQPQHF
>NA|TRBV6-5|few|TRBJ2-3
TGTGCCAGCAGTTACAAAGGGGGCACAGATACGCAGTATTTT
CASSYKGGTDTQYF
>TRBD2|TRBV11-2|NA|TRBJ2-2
TGTGCCAGCAGCTTAGTGGCTAGCGGCACCGGGGAGCTGTTTTTT
CASSLVASGTGELFF
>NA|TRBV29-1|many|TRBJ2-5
TGCAGCGTTGAAGATAACAACAGGGTACTCCGAGAGACCCAGTACTTC
CSVEDNNRVLRETQYF
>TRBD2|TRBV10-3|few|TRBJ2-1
TGTGCCATCAGTGAACGAAGCGGGGGGCCTTCCTACAATGAGCAGTTCTTC
CAISERSGGPSYNEQFF
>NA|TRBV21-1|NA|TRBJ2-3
TGTGCCAGCAGCCCGCCGGGTAGCGGGAGCCTAAGGGCCTCTAGCACAGATACGCAGTATTTT
CASSPPGSGSLRASSTDTQYF
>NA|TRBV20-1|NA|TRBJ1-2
TGCAGTGCTAGAGGGACGGACGCTTCGAACTATGGCTACACCTTC
CSARGTDASNYGYTF
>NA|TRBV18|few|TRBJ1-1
TGTGCCAGCTCACTGTCGACAGCAGAGAACACTGAAGCTTTCTTT
CASSLSTAENTEAFF
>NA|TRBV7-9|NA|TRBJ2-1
TGTGCCAGCATCCCCGTGGGTAATGAGCAGTTCTTC
CASIPVGNEQFF
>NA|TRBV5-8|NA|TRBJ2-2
TGTGCCAGCATCTTATCCAGGGAGCTGTTTTTT
CASILSRELFF
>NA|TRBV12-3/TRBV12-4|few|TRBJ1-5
TGTGCCAGCAGACCAACATGGAGCAATCAGCCCCAGCATTTT
CASRPTWSNQPQHF
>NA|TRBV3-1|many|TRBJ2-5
TGTGCCAGCAGCCAATGGGAAGAGACCCAGTACTTC
CASSQWEETQYF
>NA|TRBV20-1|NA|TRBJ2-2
TGCAGTGCCGTTGACAGGACCTACACCGGGGAGCTGTTTTTT
CSAVDRTYTGELFF
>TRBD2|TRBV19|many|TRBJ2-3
TGTGCCAGTAGTCGCGGACTAGCTGTCACAGATACGCAGTATTTT
CASSRGLAVTDTQYF
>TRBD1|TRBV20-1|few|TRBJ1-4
TGCAGTGCGCAACAGGGGGCCGGTGAAAAACTGTTTTTT
CSAQQGAGEKLFF
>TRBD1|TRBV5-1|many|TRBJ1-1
TGCGCCAGCAGCTTGTGGGACAGGGGCACTGAAGCTTTCTTT
CASSLWDRGTEAFF
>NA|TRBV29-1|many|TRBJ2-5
TGCAGCGTTGAATACTCGTCCGGCACAGGAGAGACCCAGTACTTC
CSVEYSSGTGETQYF
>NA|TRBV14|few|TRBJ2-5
TGTGCCAGCAGCCAAGTTGGGACCCGACGAGAGACCCAGTACTTC
CASSQVGTRRETQYF
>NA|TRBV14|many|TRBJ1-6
TGTGCCAGCAGCCTAAAATATTCACCCCTCCACTTT
CASSLKYSPLHF
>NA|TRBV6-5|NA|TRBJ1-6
TGTGCCAGCAGGGAATACCCGAATTCACCCCTCCACTTT
CASREYPNSPLHF
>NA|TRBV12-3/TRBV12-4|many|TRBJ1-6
TGTGCCAGCAGATCACAGACTAATTCACCCCTCCACTTT
CASRSQTNSPLHF
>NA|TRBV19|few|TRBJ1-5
TGTGCCAGTAGTCTCGCGGGCCAGCAGCCCCAGCATTTT
CASSLAGQQPQHF
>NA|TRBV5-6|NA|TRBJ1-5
TGTGCCAGCAGCGCAGGACTAGGGGCAGGTCAGCCCCAGCATTTT
CASSAGLGAGQPQHF
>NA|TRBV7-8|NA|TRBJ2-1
TGTGCCAGCAGCTTAGGAACACCCGACAATGAGCAGTTCTTC
CASSLGTPDNEQFF
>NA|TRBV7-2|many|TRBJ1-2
TGTGCCAGCAGTCCCATAACAGGAAACTATGGCTACACCTTC
CASSPITGNYGYTF
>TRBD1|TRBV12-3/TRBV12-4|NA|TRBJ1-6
TGTGCCAGCAGTTTAACAGGGGGCTATTCACCCCTCCACTTT
CASSLTGGYSPLHF
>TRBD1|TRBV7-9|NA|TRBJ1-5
TGTGCCAGCAGCAACCCCGACAGGGATCAGCCCCAGCATTTT
CASSNPDRDQPQHF
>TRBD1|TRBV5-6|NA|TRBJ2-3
TGTGCCAGCAGCCGGACAGGGGTCCCAGATACGCAGTATTTT
CASSRTGVPDTQYF
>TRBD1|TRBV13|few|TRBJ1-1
TGTGCCAGGACGAGACAGGGCTTATGCACTGAAGCTTTCTTT
CARTRQGLCTEAFF
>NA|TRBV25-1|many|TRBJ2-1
TGTGCCAGCAGACGGACCCCCGCCCCTGAGCAGTTCTTC
CASRRTPAPEQFF
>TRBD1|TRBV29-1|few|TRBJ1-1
TGCAGCGCTCTACAGGGGGTAGGCACTGAAGCTTTCTTT
CSALQGVGTEAFF
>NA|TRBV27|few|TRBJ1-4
TGTGCCAGCAGTCCTTCGGGGGACCACGAAAAACTGTTTTTT
CASSPSGDHEKLFF
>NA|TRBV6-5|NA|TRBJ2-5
TGTGCCAGCAGTTACTCGGGGGCCTACCAAGAGACCCAGTACTTC
CASSYSGAYQETQYF
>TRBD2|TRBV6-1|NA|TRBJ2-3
TGTGCCAGCAGCCTGACCCCAGCGGGACTAGCGGGCCTCACAGATACGCAGTATTTT
CASSLTPAGLAGLTDTQYF
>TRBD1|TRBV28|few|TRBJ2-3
TGTGCCAGCAAGACAGGGGGCGGAGATACGCAGTATTTT
CASKTGGGDTQYF
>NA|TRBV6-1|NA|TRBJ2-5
TGTGCCAGCAGATCACAGCCACAGGGACAAGAGACCCAGTACTTC
CASRSQPQGQETQYF
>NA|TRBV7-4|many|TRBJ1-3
TGTGCCAGCAGCCGCTCAGGGGCGGGCTCTGGAAACACCATATATTTT
CASSRSGAGSGNTIYF
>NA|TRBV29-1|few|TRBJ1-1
TGCAGCTTTCGCCCGCTAATTCCGGGACACATGAACACTGAAGCTTTCTTT
CSFRPLIPGHMNTEAFF
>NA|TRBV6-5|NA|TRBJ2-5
TGTGCCAGCAGTTACGGAGGGGAGTTCCAAGAGACCCAGTACTTC
CASSYGGEFQETQYF
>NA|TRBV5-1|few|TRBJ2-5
TGCGCCAGCAGCGCGGGGAACCAAGAGACCCAGTACTTC
CASSAGNQETQYF
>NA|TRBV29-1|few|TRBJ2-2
TGCAGCGTGGAGGGACACCTGAACACCGGGGAGCTGTTTTTT
CSVEGHLNTGELFF
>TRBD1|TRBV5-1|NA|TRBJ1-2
TGCGCCAGCAGCGCTGCTCAACAGGGGAACTATGGCTACACCTTC
CASSAAQQGNYGYTF
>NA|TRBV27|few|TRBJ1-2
TGTGCCAGCAGTTTATCCTTGGATCCGGGGTTGGACTATGGCTACACCTTC
CASSLSLDPGLDYGYTF
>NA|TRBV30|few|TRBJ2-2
TGTGCCTGGAGTCCAACCAGGAACACCGGGGAGCTGTTTTTT
CAWSPTRNTGELFF
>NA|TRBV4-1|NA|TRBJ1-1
TGCGCCAGCAGCCAAGCAGACAGAGTGAACACTGAAGCTTTCTTT
CASSQADRVNTEAFF
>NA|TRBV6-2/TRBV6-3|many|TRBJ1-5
TGTGCCAGCAGTTCCGGGACACTACGAGGCAATCAGCCCCAGCATTTT
CASSSGTLRGNQPQHF
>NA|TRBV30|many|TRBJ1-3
TGTGCCGTTTGGAAAAGCGATTTCGGAAACACCATATATTTT
CAVWKSDFGNTIYF
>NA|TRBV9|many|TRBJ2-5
TGTGCCAGCAGCTCGCACAGGGCGCCTAGGGAGACCCAGTACTTC
CASSSHRAPRETQYF
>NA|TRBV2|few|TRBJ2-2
TGTGCCAGCAGTCGTTCCTCGAACACCGGGGAGCTGTTTTTT
CASSRSSNTGELFF
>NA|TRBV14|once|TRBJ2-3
TGTGCCAGCAGCCATCCAAGAATAGCGTTAAGAGATACGCAGTATTTT
CASSHPRIALRDTQYF
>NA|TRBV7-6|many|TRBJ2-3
TGTGCCAGCAGCTTGGTCTTCGACACTAGCACAGATACGCAGTATTTT
CASSLVFDTSTDTQYF
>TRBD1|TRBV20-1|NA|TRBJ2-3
TGCAGTGCTAGAGTCGGGACAGCTAGCACAGATACGCAGTATTTT
CSARVGTASTDTQYF
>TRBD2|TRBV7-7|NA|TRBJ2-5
TGTGCCAGTAGTAGCGGGACCCAAGAGACCCAGTACTTC
CASSSGTQETQYF
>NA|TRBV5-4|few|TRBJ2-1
TGTGCCAGCAGCTTGGGAGGGGGAACCTACAATGAGCAGTTCTTC
CASSLGGGTYNEQFF